The 13 T cell receptor beta chains below come from one sample, sequenced in a study of shared clonotypes between healthy human individuals. Some clones are missing from TCRdb's copy, which holds only in-frame ones; the method was immunoSEQ multiplex PCR. The sample carries more than 400,000 clones, 70% to 85% recorded once. The sequenced sample was PBMCs. These receptors all come from a woman in her thirties or forties in good health. Some clones in this sample may be carry-over from other donors' samples.

V gene TRBV5-8 combines with J gene TRBJ1-5; the D is unclear. V lost 4 bases and J 0 bases, leaving 17 bases between the germline ends. This CDR3 comprises 17 residues. Germline V gives CDR1 SGHTS, CDR2 YDEGEE. The CDR3 bases are TGTGCCAGCAGCCATTGTCGGGGAACCTATAGCAATCAGCCCCAGCATTTT. Protein product: CASSHCRGTYSNQPQHF.

The chain couples TRBV11-2 to TRBJ1-2, with D possibly matching TRBD1 (5 bases). CDR1 and CDR2 (germline): SGHAT, FQNNGV. Trimming took off 1 base at V and 10 bases at J, with 13 bases between the two ends. The CDR3 is made up of 13 amino acids. The CDR3 spells CASSLAGGEVYTF. CDR3 nucleotides: TGTGCCAGCAGCTTAGCAGGAGGGGAGGTCTACACCTTC.

There are many counts of this clone. The chain uses TRBV30 and TRBJ2-7, with 12 bases fitting TRBD1. J lost 5 bases, V lost 0 bases, and 5 bases had no gene match. This CDR3 spans 15 amino acids. The germline CDR1 and CDR2 sequences are GTSNPN and SVGIG (reference sequence). The chain's CDR3 is CAWSVGTGGFNEQYF. The CDR3 DNA reads as TGTGCCTGGAGTGTCGGGACAGGGGGCTTCAACGAGCAGTACTTC.

V gene TRBV27 combines with J gene TRBJ2-7, with 7 bases matching TRBD1. CDR3 length equals 15 residues. Per the germline V gene, CDR1 is MNHEY and CDR2 is SMNVEV (reference sequence). With V trimmed by 6 bases and J by 3 bases, 11 bases remained unmatched. This CDR3 reads CASRTGTEGLYEQYF. As DNA, the CDR3 is TGTGCCAGCAGGACCGGGACAGAGGGTCTCTACGAGCAGTACTTC.

The CDR3 coding sequence is TGTGCCAGTCTTGAGGCTGCGGGTCAGCCCCAGCATTTT. Its protein is CASLEAAGQPQHF. The chain recombines TRBV28 with TRBJ1-5; no reliable D call. Looked up from germline, CDR1 is MDHEN and CDR2 is SYDVKM. This CDR3 spans 13 amino acids. Trimming pared 9 bases from V and 6 bases from J, leaving 15 bases between.

The chain links TRBV5-8 to TRBJ2-2, with 10 bases aligning to TRBD2. The V gene end was trimmed by 3 bases and the J gene end by 0 bases; junction bases not matched to a gene: 2. Germline CDR1 reads SGHTS; CDR2 reads YDEGEE. The CDR3 is made up of 16 amino acids. CDR3: CASSYGLAANTGELFF. The CDR3 DNA sequence: TGTGCCAGCAGCTACGGACTAGCGGCGAACACCGGGGAGCTGTTTTTT.

As to this clone: The same CDR3 also results from other DNA sequences found in this sample. For the CDR3, the DNA is TGTGCCAGCAGTTTAGGGGCTAACTATGGCTACACCTTC. It encodes CASSLGANYGYTF. The J gene is TRBJ1-2, the V gene TRBV28; D is unclear. This CDR3 contains 13 residues. CDR1 is MDHEN and CDR2 is SYDVKM in the germline V gene. V shed 2 bases and J shed 0 bases, with 4 bases lying between them.

V and J are TRBV2 and TRBJ1-5; tentative D call: TRBD1 (5 bases). The CDR3 has 14 amino acids. V was pared by 9 bases and J by 4 bases, with 16 bases between. The V gene's germline CDR1 is SNHLY and CDR2 FYNNEI. The CDR3 region is CASHLGLTNQPQHF. Here the CDR3 DNA reads TGTGCCAGTCACCTGGGACTGACTAATCAGCCCCAGCATTTT.

The chain combines TRBV7-2 with TRBJ1-1; no clear D gene. Germline CDR1 is SGHTA and CDR2 is FQGNSA. Trimming removed 5 bases at V and 1 base at J, with 5 bases between. There are 12 residues in the CDR3. CDR3 nucleotides: TGTGCCAGCAGCCCCCAGAACACTGAAGCTTTCTTT. This translates into CASSPQNTEAFF.

The sample holds a few counts of this clone. CDR3 residues: CASSATVQEKLFF. The DNA of the CDR3 is TGCGCCAGCAGTGCTACAGTGCAGGAAAAACTGTTTTTT. The chain is built from TRBV10-2 and TRBJ1-4; no firm D call. Trimming took 4 bases from V and 8 from J, leaving 11 bases between them. The CDR3 sequence is 13 residues long. Germline CDR1 and CDR2: WSHSY and SAAADI.

This rearrangement joins TRBV7-9 to TRBJ1-1, with TRBD1 matching over 7 bases. This CDR3 spans 12 amino acids. Losses at the gene ends were 1 base for V and 10 bases for J; bases not matched to a gene: 3. Germline assignment: CDR1 SEHNR and CDR2 FQNEAQ (reference sequence). CDR3 residues: CASSLEGGAAFF. The CDR3, as DNA: TGTGCCAGCAGCTTAGAAGGGGGCGCAGCTTTCTTT.

V gene TRBV6-6 combines with J gene TRBJ1-1; D perhaps matches TRBD1 (5 bases). The CDR3 spans 14 residues. V was cut by 0 bases and J by 6 bases, with 11 bases left in between. Looked up from germline, CDR1 is MNHNY and CDR2 is SVGAGI (reference sequence). The CDR3 region is CASSYSRGRPEAFF. The DNA of the CDR3 is TGTGCCAGCAGTTACTCCCGGGGGAGACCTGAAGCTTTCTTT.

The rearrangement uses TRBV19 and TRBJ2-2, with 10 bases fitting TRBD2. The CDR3 runs 15 residues. The germline CDR1 and CDR2 sequences are LNHDA and SQIVND (reference sequence). Trimming took 6 bases from V and 1 from J; bases not matched to a gene: 2. CDR3 residues: CASSVAGGNTGELFF. The CDR3 DNA follows: TGTGCCAGTAGCGTAGCGGGGGGGAACACCGGGGAGCTGTTTTTT.